This TCR beta chain was observed in a study of hypomethylating agent response in myelodysplastic syndrome. This CDR3 has 14 amino acids. Losses at the gene ends were 5 bases for V and 4 bases for J; bases not matched to a gene: 4. The germline CDR1 and CDR2 sequences are SGHVS and FNYEAQ. Produced via immunoSEQ multiplex PCR; TCRdb's table is partial and in-frame only. This table holds just under 3,500 clones, 82% found once. The source of this sequence is a human donor with myelodysplastic syndrome. The gene calls are TRBV7-6 and TRBJ2-3; 9 nucleotides align to TRBD2. This specimen consisted of bone marrow, obtained before or after starting hypomethylating agent treatment for myelodysplastic syndrome (not recorded which). Written as DNA, the CDR3 is TGTGCCAGCAGCCAAGCGGGAGGCGCAGATACGCAGTATTTT. It translates to CASSQAGGADTQYF.